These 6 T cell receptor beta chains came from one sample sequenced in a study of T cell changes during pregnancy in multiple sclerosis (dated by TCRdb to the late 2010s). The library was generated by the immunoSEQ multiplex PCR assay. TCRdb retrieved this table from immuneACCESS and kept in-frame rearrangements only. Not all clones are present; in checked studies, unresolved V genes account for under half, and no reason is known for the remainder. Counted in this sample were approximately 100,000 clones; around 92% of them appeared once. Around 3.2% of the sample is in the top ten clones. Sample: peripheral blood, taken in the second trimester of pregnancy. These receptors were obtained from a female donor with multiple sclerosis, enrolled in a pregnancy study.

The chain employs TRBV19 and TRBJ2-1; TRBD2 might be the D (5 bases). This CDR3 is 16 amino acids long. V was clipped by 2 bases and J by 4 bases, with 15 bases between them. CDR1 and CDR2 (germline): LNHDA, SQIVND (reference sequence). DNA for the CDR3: TGTGCCAGTAGTATATCTCGAGGGAGCTTATACAATGAGCAGTTCTTC. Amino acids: CASSISRGSLYNEQFF. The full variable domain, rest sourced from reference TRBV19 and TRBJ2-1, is DGGITQSPKYLFRKEGQNVTLSCEQNLNHDAMYWYRQDPGQGLRLIYYSQIVNDFQKGDIAEGYSVSREKKESFPLTVTSAQKNPTAFYLCASSISRGSLYNEQFFGPGTRLTVL.

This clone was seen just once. The CDR3 reads CASSLAGARGEAFF. The CDR3 nucleotides are TGTGCCAGCAGCTTAGCGGGGGCTAGGGGGGAAGCTTTCTTT. This chain connects TRBV7-9 to TRBJ1-1, with TRBD1 as a possible D gene (6 bases). CDR1 and CDR2 (germline): SEHNR, FQNEAQ (reference sequence). Trimming stripped 0 bases from V and 8 bases from J, with 13 bases between. There are 14 residues in the CDR3.

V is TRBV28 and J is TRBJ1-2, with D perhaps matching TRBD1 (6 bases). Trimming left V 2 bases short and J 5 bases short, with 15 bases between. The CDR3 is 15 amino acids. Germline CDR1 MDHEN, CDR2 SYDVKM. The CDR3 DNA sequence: TGTGCCAGCAGTTTAGGGCGGGGGGGCCTATATGGCTACACCTTC. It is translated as CASSLGRGGLYGYTF.

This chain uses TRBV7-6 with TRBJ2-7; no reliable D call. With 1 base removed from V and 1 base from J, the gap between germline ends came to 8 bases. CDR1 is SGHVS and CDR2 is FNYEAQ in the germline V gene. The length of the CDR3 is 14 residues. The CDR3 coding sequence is TGTGCCAGCAGCTTAGGAAGGCGGTCCTACGAGCAGTACTTC. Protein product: CASSLGRRSYEQYF.

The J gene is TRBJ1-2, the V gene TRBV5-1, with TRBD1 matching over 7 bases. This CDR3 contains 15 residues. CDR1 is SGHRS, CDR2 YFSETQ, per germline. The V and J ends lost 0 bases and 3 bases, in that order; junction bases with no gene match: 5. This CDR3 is CASSLGDRDYYGYTF. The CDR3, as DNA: TGCGCCAGCAGCTTGGGTGACAGGGACTACTATGGCTACACCTTC.

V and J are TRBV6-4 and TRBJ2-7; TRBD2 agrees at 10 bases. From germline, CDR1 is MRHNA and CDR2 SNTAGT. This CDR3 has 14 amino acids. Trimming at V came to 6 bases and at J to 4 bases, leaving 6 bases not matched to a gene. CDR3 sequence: CASRTSGRVYEQYF. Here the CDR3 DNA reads TGTGCCAGCAGAACCAGCGGGAGGGTTTACGAGCAGTACTTC.